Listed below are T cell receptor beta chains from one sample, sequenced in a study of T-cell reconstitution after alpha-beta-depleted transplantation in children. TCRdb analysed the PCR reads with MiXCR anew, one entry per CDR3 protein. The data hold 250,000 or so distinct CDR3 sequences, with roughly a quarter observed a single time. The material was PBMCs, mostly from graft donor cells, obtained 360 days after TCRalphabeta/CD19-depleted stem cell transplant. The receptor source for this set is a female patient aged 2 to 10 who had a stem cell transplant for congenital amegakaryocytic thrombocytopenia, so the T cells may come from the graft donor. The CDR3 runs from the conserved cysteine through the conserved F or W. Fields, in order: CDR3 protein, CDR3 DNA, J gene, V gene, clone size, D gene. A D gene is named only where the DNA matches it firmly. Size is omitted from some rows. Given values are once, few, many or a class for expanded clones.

cdr3_aa: CATSDRRSARWEQFF
cdr3_nt: TGTGCCACCAGTGACCGACGGTCCGCCCGGTGGGAGCAGTTCTTC
j_call: TRBJ2-1
v_call: TRBV24-1
clone_size: NA
d_call: NA

cdr3_aa: CSVGGRPPGYNEQFF
cdr3_nt: TGCAGCGTTGGGGGGCGGCCGCCGGGCTACAATGAGCAGTTCTTC
j_call: TRBJ2-1
v_call: TRBV29-1
clone_size: few
d_call: NA

cdr3_aa: CASSLKRGWDPEFF
cdr3_nt: TGTGCCAGCAGCCTCAAGAGGGGATGGGACCCAGAGTTCTTC
j_call: TRBJ2-1
v_call: TRBV28
clone_size: NA
d_call: NA

cdr3_aa: CATRKLPQDLYEQYF
cdr3_nt: TGTGCCACCAGGAAGTTGCCCCAGGACCTCTACGAGCAGTACTTC
j_call: TRBJ2-7
v_call: TRBV15
clone_size: few
d_call: NA

cdr3_aa: CASSLGSSRYNEQFF
cdr3_nt: TGCGCCAGCAGCTTGGGGAGCTCTCGGTACAATGAGCAGTTCTTC
j_call: TRBJ2-1
v_call: TRBV5-1
clone_size: once
d_call: NA

cdr3_aa: CASSIPGQGNTIYF
cdr3_nt: TGTGCCAGCAGCATACCGGGACAAGGAAACACCATATATTTT
j_call: TRBJ1-3
v_call: TRBV5-6
clone_size: NA
d_call: NA

cdr3_aa: CASSLSRETQYF
cdr3_nt: TGTGCCAGCAGTTTATCCCGGGAGACCCAGTACTTC
j_call: TRBJ2-5
v_call: TRBV28
clone_size: NA
d_call: NA

cdr3_aa: CSAAREPVGVQYF
cdr3_nt: TGCAGTGCTGCTCGGGAGCCGGTAGGGGTCCAGTACTTC
j_call: TRBJ2-5
v_call: TRBV20-1
clone_size: NA
d_call: NA

cdr3_aa: CAISGGLAAPTRDEQYF
cdr3_nt: TGTGCCATCAGTGGGGGACTAGCGGCCCCCACTAGGGACGAGCAGTACTTC
j_call: TRBJ2-7
v_call: TRBV10-3
clone_size: few
d_call: TRBD2

cdr3_aa: CASSQVYAGRVHTEAFF
cdr3_nt: TGTGCCAGCAGCCAAGTTTACGCAGGGAGGGTGCACACTGAAGCTTTCTTT
j_call: TRBJ1-1
v_call: TRBV14
clone_size: NA
d_call: NA

cdr3_aa: CASSATGISYNEQFF
cdr3_nt: TGTGCCAGCAGCGCGACAGGGATCTCCTACAATGAGCAGTTCTTC
j_call: TRBJ2-1
v_call: TRBV7-9
clone_size: NA
d_call: TRBD1

cdr3_aa: CASSLSGTSGIHQQFF
cdr3_nt: TGTGCCAGCAGTCTCTCCGGAACTAGCGGGATCCATCAGCAGTTCTTC
j_call: TRBJ2-1
v_call: TRBV28
clone_size: NA
d_call: TRBD2

cdr3_aa: CSARQGPGQPQHF
cdr3_nt: TGCAGTGCTAGACAGGGCCCGGGGCAGCCCCAGCATTTT
j_call: TRBJ1-5
v_call: TRBV20-1
clone_size: few
d_call: NA

cdr3_aa: CASRDGFNYGYTF
cdr3_nt: TGTGCCAGCCGGGACGGCTTTAACTATGGCTACACCTTC
j_call: TRBJ1-2
v_call: TRBV19
clone_size: NA
d_call: NA

cdr3_aa: CASSEARDRGYTF
cdr3_nt: TGTGCCAGCAGTGAAGCGAGGGATCGGGGCTACACCTTC
j_call: TRBJ1-2
v_call: TRBV2
clone_size: NA
d_call: NA

cdr3_aa: CSARGKQLAGGPRNEQFF
cdr3_nt: TGCAGTGCTAGAGGGAAGCAACTAGCGGGAGGGCCTAGGAATGAGCAGTTCTTC
j_call: TRBJ2-1
v_call: TRBV20-1
clone_size: NA
d_call: TRBD2

cdr3_aa: CASSVGPPGTEAFF
cdr3_nt: TGTGCCAGCAGCGTCGGGCCCCCGGGTACTGAAGCTTTCTTT
j_call: TRBJ1-1
v_call: TRBV3-1
clone_size: few
d_call: NA

cdr3_aa: CASSLARLSEAFF
cdr3_nt: TGTGCCAGCAGCTTAGCCAGGCTCTCTGAAGCTTTCTTT
j_call: TRBJ1-1
v_call: TRBV7-8
clone_size: NA
d_call: NA

cdr3_aa: CASSLAPGGPEQYF
cdr3_nt: TGTGCCAGCAGCTTAGCGCCGGGGGGCCCCGAGCAGTACTTC
j_call: TRBJ2-7
v_call: TRBV7-2
clone_size: NA
d_call: NA

cdr3_aa: CASSHWGSDSQNEKLFF
cdr3_nt: TGCGCCAGCAGCCACTGGGGGAGTGACAGTCAAAATGAAAAACTGTTTTTT
j_call: TRBJ1-4
v_call: TRBV4-1
clone_size: few
d_call: NA

cdr3_aa: CASSRLEVITKGAEAFF
cdr3_nt: TGTGCCAGCAGTAGACTCGAGGTCATCACGAAGGGCGCTGAAGCTTTCTTT
j_call: TRBJ1-1
v_call: TRBV12-3/TRBV12-4
clone_size: few
d_call: NA

cdr3_aa: CASSFTLRTSGAGDTQYF
cdr3_nt: TGTGCCAGCAGTTTCACTCTCCGGACTAGCGGGGCGGGAGATACGCAGTATTTT
j_call: TRBJ2-3
v_call: TRBV12-3/TRBV12-4
clone_size: NA
d_call: TRBD2

cdr3_aa: CAWSRETQYF
cdr3_nt: TGTGCCTGGAGTAGGGAGACCCAGTACTTC
j_call: TRBJ2-5
v_call: TRBV30
clone_size: few
d_call: NA